This T cell receptor (beta chain) comes out of a study of blood T cell repertoires in COVID-19. Across the whole study: T cells, B-cell-depleted T cells, or PBMCs provided the cDNA or gDNA that served as material.

The CDR3 sequence is 15 residues long. Germline CDR1 and CDR2: MNHEY and SVGEGT. V was pared by 6 bases and J by 5 bases, with 19 bases between. Participant ages covered about 18 to 100 years across some 25 US areas. Recovered Cohort 3 donors showed two negative PCRs, clearance, or symptom resolution. Under the authors' procedure: Estimates of nucleated cell counts were drawn from the amplification of reference gene primers. TCRdb's copy holds only in-frame clones and misses some; the assay was immunoSEQ multiplex PCR. From that table come the V and J calls and clone size; the DNA was used to work out D and trimming. The data show 250,000 to 350,000 clones, roughly nine tenths seen once.

The chain combines TRBV6-2 or TRBV6-3 with TRBJ1-2, with D possibly TRBD1 on 6 matching bases. The sequenced material came from PBMCs or T cells enriched from blood (not recorded which). The receptor was isolated from a woman in her forties or fifties who had recovered from COVID-19. The CDR3 loop reads CASSKSTGGLYGYTF. Here the CDR3 DNA reads TGTGCCAGCAGCAAATCGACAGGTGGACTTTATGGCTACACCTTC.